Shown below are 32 T cell receptor beta chains from a single sample sequenced in a study of response to subunit inactivated influenza vaccine. TCRdb reprocessed the RT-PCR reads with MiXCR, giving one entry per CDR3 protein. This sample has around 580,000 distinct CDR3 sequences, with around 15% found just once. This material consisted of PBMCs from blood, taken 11 to 12 days after vaccination. Receptor source: a man aged 50 to 60 who received an inactivated influenza vaccine.

This clonotype appeared a few times. The rearrangement uses TRBV7-2 and TRBJ2-3, with 7 bases identical to TRBD2. Trimming took 1 base from V and 14 from J; bases not matched to a gene: 9. The CDR3 spans 13 residues. Germline assignment: CDR1 SGHTA and CDR2 FQGNSA. CDR3 DNA: TGTGCCAGCAGCTTAGAGCCAGCGGGACTGGGGTATTTT. It translates to CASSLEPAGLGYF.

This clonotype was recorded at least ten times. The genes are TRBV11-2 and TRBJ1-2; possible D gene TRBD1, 5 bases. The CDR3 is 16 amino acids. The germline V gene encodes CDR1 SGHAT and CDR2 FQNNGV. The V gene lost 3 bases and the J gene lost 3 bases, with 17 bases spanning the gap. CDR3 in amino acids: CASSLTPGGSDYGYTF. In DNA form, the CDR3 reads TGTGCCAGCAGCTTGACCCCTGGGGGGAGCGACTATGGCTACACCTTC.

V gene TRBV7-2 combines with J gene TRBJ2-7; TRBD2 aligns across 7 bases. The CDR3 covers 15 residues. The V segment lost 4 bases and the J segment 6 bases; nucleotides outside the gene matches: 12. Germline CDR1 and CDR2: SGHTA and FQGNSA. CDR3 sequence: CASSSQPSGLVEQYF. CDR3 bases: TGTGCCAGCAGCTCCCAGCCTAGCGGACTGGTCGAGCAGTACTTC.

V gene TRBV7-9 combines with J gene TRBJ2-7; the D is unclear. Per the germline V gene, CDR1 is SEHNR and CDR2 is FQNEAQ (reference sequence). Trimming removed 5 bases from V and 5 bases from J, with 10 bases in between. The CDR3 contains 12 residues. The CDR3 loop is CASSPPNDEQYF. The CDR3 nucleotides read TGTGCCAGCAGCCCCCCGAATGACGAGCAGTACTTC.

This chain connects TRBV28 to TRBJ2-3, with a possible D match to TRBD1 (5 bases). The CDR3 is 15 amino acids. The V and J ends lost 8 bases and 0 bases respectively, with 15 bases between them. The V gene's germline CDR1 is MDHEN and CDR2 SYDVKM. The CDR3 sequence is CASRLPGISTDTQYF. The CDR3 nucleotides are TGTGCCAGCCGCCTACCAGGGATAAGCACAGATACGCAGTATTTT.

The chain recombines TRBV7-9 with TRBJ2-1, with 8 positions matching TRBD1. V trimming: 3 bases; J trimming: 2 bases; junction bases outside the gene matches: 6. There are 16 residues in the CDR3. Germline assignment: CDR1 SEHNR and CDR2 FQNEAQ (reference sequence). The CDR3, as DNA: TGTGCCAGCAGCTTCCTTGAGGGACAGGCCTACAATGAGCAGTTCTTC. Amino acid sequence: CASSFLEGQAYNEQFF.

V usage is TRBV20-1 and J usage is TRBJ2-5, with 8 positions matching TRBD2. With 6 bases clipped from V and 5 bases from J, the junction kept 17 bases outside the gene matches. CDR3 length: 16 residues. The germline V gene has CDR1 DFQATT and CDR2 SNEGSKA (reference sequence). As DNA, the CDR3 is TGCAGTGCCCGAACCCCTTCCAGCGGGAGCAGGGAGACCCAGTACTTC. Translated: CSARTPSSGSRETQYF.

This clonotype was counted a few times. V is TRBV30 and J is TRBJ2-7; 8 bases line up with TRBD1. CDR3 length: 17 amino acids. J lost 1 base, V lost 2 bases, and 13 bases had no gene match. Germline-derived CDR1 and CDR2 are GTSNPN and SVGIG (reference sequence). CDR3 sequence reads: CAWSPIDRDRRSYEQYF. The DNA for the CDR3 is TGTGCCTGGAGTCCCATCGATCGGGACAGGAGATCCTACGAGCAGTACTTC. Drawing the rest from reference TRBV30 and TRBJ2-7, the complete variable domain is SQTIHQWPATLVQPVGSPLSLECTVEGTSNPNLYWYRQAAGRGLQLLFYSVGIGQISSEVPQNLSASRPQDRQFILSSKKLLLSDSGFYLCAWSPIDRDRRSYEQYFGPGTRLTVT.

In this sample, this clonotype turned up a few times. This chain joins TRBV10-3 and TRBJ2-7; tentative D call: TRBD1 (5 bases). The ends were cut back, 0 bases at V and 4 bases at J, with 13 bases in the middle. Germline V lookup: CDR1 ENHRY, CDR2 SYGVKD. This CDR3 contains 15 residues. The CDR3 coding sequence is TGTGCCATCAGTGAGTCGTCTAAGGGGATATACGAGCAGTACTTC. Its translation is CAISESSKGIYEQYF.

The chain joins TRBV27 to TRBJ2-7; 7 nucleotides agree with TRBD1. Germline V CDR1 and CDR2: MNHEY, SMNVEV (reference sequence). The trim removed 3 bases at V and 5 bases at J, leaving 1 base unmatched. The CDR3 spans 12 residues. In nucleotides, the CDR3 is TGTGCCAGCAGTTTCACAGGGGACGAGCAGTACTTC. As protein: CASSFTGDEQYF.

This clonotype was picked up a small number of times. CDR3 residues: CASSIRHIYSNQPQHF. CDR3 nucleotide sequence: TGTGCCAGTAGTATCCGACACATATATAGCAATCAGCCCCAGCATTTT. The V call is TRBV19, the J call TRBJ1-5; D gene uncertain. Per the germline V gene, CDR1 is LNHDA and CDR2 is SQIVND (reference sequence). This CDR3 region has 16 residues. V lost 3 bases and J 0 bases, leaving 12 bases between the germline ends.

The chain couples TRBV24-1 to TRBJ2-3, with D hard to call. This CDR3 has 13 amino acids. Germline CDR1 KGHDR, CDR2 SFDVKD. The V end was cut by 5 bases, the J end by 4 bases, with 9 bases between. CDR3 coding DNA: TGTGCCACCAGTGGGGTGGCAGCAGATACGCAGTATTTT. The encoded protein is CATSGVAADTQYF.

There are a few counts of this clonotype. The chain employs TRBV4-1 and TRBJ2-7; tentative D call: TRBD1 (5 bases). V lost 6 bases and J lost 2, with 14 bases in between. Per germline, CDR1 MGHRA and CDR2 YSYEKL. The CDR3 spans 14 residues. The chain's CDR3 is CASSPKTATYEQYF. DNA for the CDR3: TGCGCCAGCAGTCCAAAGACAGCGACCTACGAGCAGTACTTC.

The gene calls are TRBV20-1 and TRBJ2-7; D is perhaps TRBD2 (6 bases). Trimming shortened V by 0 bases and J by 2 bases, and 14 bases separated the two germline ends. This CDR3 contains 15 residues. Germline V gene lookup returns CDR1 DFQATT and CDR2 SNEGSKA (reference sequence). CDR3 DNA: TGCAGTGCTAGAGACCGGGACTCTTCAGCCTACGAGCAGTACTTC. This gives the protein CSARDRDSSAYEQYF.

V is TRBV24-1 and J is TRBJ2-1; 10 positions match TRBD2. The length of the CDR3 is 18 residues. The trim removed 4 bases at V and 5 bases at J, leaving 13 bases unmatched. Germline-derived CDR1 and CDR2 are KGHDR and SFDVKD. This CDR3 is CATSDRYPTSGRHNEQFF. Written as DNA, the CDR3 is TGTGCCACCAGTGACCGATACCCGACTAGCGGGCGTCACAATGAGCAGTTCTTC.

In its sample, this clonotype was seen many times. The chain has TRBV5-1 and TRBJ2-1; D is perhaps TRBD1 or TRBD2 (8 bases each). CDR1 is SGHRS, CDR2 YFSETQ, per germline. CDR3 length: 20 amino acids. Trimming left V 0 bases short and J 4 bases short, with 26 bases between. The CDR3 spells CASSLVGLATGGVNYNEQFF. The CDR3 region has the DNA TGCGCCAGCAGCTTGGTAGGACTAGCCACAGGGGGGGTCAATTACAATGAGCAGTTCTTC. The entire variable domain, with the rest obtained from reference TRBV5-1 and TRBJ2-1, is as follows: KAGVTQTPRYLIKTRGQQVTLSCSPISGHRSVSWYQQTPGQGLQFLFEYFSETQRNKGNFPGRFSGRQFSNSRSEMNVSTLELGDSALYLCASSLVGLATGGVNYNEQFFGPGTRLTVL.

The V and J genes are TRBV30 and TRBJ2-1; 9 bases are a match to TRBD2. Germline values: CDR1 GTSNPN, CDR2 SVGIG (reference sequence). The length of the CDR3 is 21 residues. Trimming took 2 bases from V and 0 from J; bases not matched to a gene: 20. The CDR3 bases are TGTGCCTGGAGTCGTCGTCCAGCGGGGGGTACTTACGAAGGCTCCTACAATGAGCAGTTCTTC. Encoded protein: CAWSRRPAGGTYEGSYNEQFF.

This clonotype has only a few counts. The chain employs TRBV6-2 or TRBV6-3 and TRBJ2-6; D gene unclear. Germline assignment: CDR1 MNHEY and CDR2 SVGEGT. This CDR3 region has 15 residues. The V gene lost 8 bases and the J gene lost 0 bases, with 11 bases spanning the gap. The CDR3 coding sequence is TGTGCCAGCGAGTGGGGTAGCTCTGGGGCCAACGTCCTGACTTTC. Amino acid sequence: CASEWGSSGANVLTF.

In its sample, this clonotype was seen a few times. J is TRBJ2-7 and V is TRBV6-6; D is unresolved. Between the trimmed V and J ends, which lost 5 bases and 3 bases, there was a span of 11 bases. Germline V lookup: CDR1 MNHNY, CDR2 SVGAGI (reference sequence). CDR3 length equals 13 residues. In DNA, the CDR3 is TGTGCCAGCAGTAAACCGGCCCTCTACGAGCAGTACTTC. Translated, it gives CASSKPALYEQYF.

A few counts support this clonotype. The chain recombines TRBV28 with TRBJ2-3; D may be TRBD1 or TRBD2 (6 bases each). CDR1 is MDHEN, CDR2 SYDVKM, per germline. CDR3 size: 19 residues. V lost 6 bases and J 3 bases, leaving 28 bases between the germline ends. The CDR3 reads CASSTTGGGLGRLTDTQYF. Written as DNA, the CDR3 is TGTGCCAGCAGCACTACAGGAGGGGGGCTAGGGCGTCTGACAGATACGCAGTATTTT. Supplemented by reference TRBV28 and TRBJ2-3, the full variable domain reads DVKVTQSSRYLVKRTGEKVFLECVQDMDHENMFWYRQDPGLGLRLIYFSYDVKMKEKGDIPEGYSVSREKKERFSLILESASTNQTSMYLCASSTTGGGLGRLTDTQYFGPGTRLTVL.

This clonotype turned up a few times. The chain couples TRBV7-6 to TRBJ2-7, with D unclear. Germline V lookup: CDR1 SGHVS, CDR2 FNYEAQ. The CDR3 extends over 12 amino acids. Trimming took 1 base from V and 10 from J, leaving 11 bases between them. The CDR3 sequence: CASSLGDLLQYF. The CDR3 DNA sequence: TGTGCCAGCAGCTTAGGAGATCTTTTACAGTACTTC.

The V call is TRBV27, the J call TRBJ2-7, with 11 bases fitting TRBD2. J lost 6 bases, V lost 5 bases, and 3 bases had no gene match. The CDR3 covers 13 residues. The germline CDR1 and CDR2 sequences are MNHEY and SMNVEV (reference sequence). The CDR3 DNA sequence: TGTGCCAGCAGTCACGGACTAGCGGGCGAGCAGTACTTC. Translating it yields CASSHGLAGEQYF.

The rearrangement uses TRBV20-1 and TRBJ2-3; D is unclear. Germline V gene lookup returns CDR1 DFQATT and CDR2 SNEGSKA (reference sequence). V was trimmed by 5 bases and J by 2 bases, leaving 11 bases between them. The CDR3 runs 13 residues. The chain's CDR3 is CSAQVPNTDTQYF. The CDR3 DNA reads as TGCAGTGCTCAGGTACCAAACACAGATACGCAGTATTTT.

This clonotype has just a few counts. CDR3 nucleotides: TGTGCCAGCAGTGAATGGCGGCAGGGGGCCTACGAGCAGTACTTC. Its translation is CASSEWRQGAYEQYF. The chain uses TRBV25-1 and TRBJ2-7; 7 nucleotides agree with TRBD1. CDR1 is MGHDK and CDR2 is SYGVNS in the germline V gene. The J segment lost 2 bases and the V segment lost 1 base, leaving 5 bases of the junction unmatched. This CDR3 is built from 15 residues.

This clonotype was observed a few times. V and J are TRBV20-1 and TRBJ2-1; TRBD1 matches 9 bases. The J segment lost 4 bases and the V segment lost 1 base, leaving 17 bases of the junction unmatched. This CDR3 region has 19 residues. The germline V gene has CDR1 DFQATT and CDR2 SNEGSKA (reference sequence). The CDR3: CSARVRTGAGLAAYNEQFF. Written as DNA, the CDR3 is TGCAGTGCTAGAGTCAGGACAGGGGCAGGGCTAGCAGCGTACAATGAGCAGTTCTTC.

This clonotype was found once. V usage is TRBV19 and J usage is TRBJ1-1, with D tentatively TRBD1 (6 bases). This CDR3 contains 13 residues. In germline, CDR1 is LNHDA, CDR2 SQIVND (reference sequence). Between the trimmed V and J ends, which lost 5 bases and 6 bases, there was a span of 13 bases. CDR3 sequence reads: CASSPDRIAEAFF. The CDR3 DNA sequence: TGTGCCAGTAGTCCGGACAGAATCGCTGAAGCTTTCTTT.

This clonotype has a handful of counts. The V and J genes are TRBV12-3 or TRBV12-4 and TRBJ1-5, with 8 bases aligning to TRBD1. The CDR3 consists of 15 residues. V lost 5 bases to trimming and J lost 3 bases; unmatched junction nucleotides: 6. CDR3 sequence (DNA): TGTGCCAGCAGTGAGGACAGGGTTATCAATCAGCCCCAGCATTTT. Encoded protein: CASSEDRVINQPQHF.

V usage is TRBV7-9 and J usage is TRBJ2-3, with D maybe TRBD2 (6 bases). The CDR3 has 14 residues. Trimming left V 7 bases short and J 1 base short, with 12 bases between. The germline V gene has CDR1 SEHNR and CDR2 FQNEAQ (reference sequence). CDR3 sequence: CASKEGGGTDTQYF. The CDR3 DNA reads TGTGCCAGCAAAGAAGGCGGGGGCACAGATACGCAGTATTTT.

This clonotype turned up a few times. This chain connects TRBV18 to TRBJ2-7, with 7 nucleotides matching TRBD1. The length of the CDR3 is 15 residues. With V trimmed by 1 base and J by 2 bases, 5 bases remained unmatched. Germline V lookup: CDR1 KGHSH, CDR2 LQKENI. CDR3 loop: CASSPQRQGAYEQYF. CDR3 sequence (DNA): TGTGCCAGCTCACCACAGCGGCAGGGGGCCTACGAGCAGTACTTC. Variable domain in full (rest from reference TRBV18 and TRBJ2-7): NAGVMQNPRHLVRRRGQEARLRCSPMKGHSHVYWYRQLPEEGLKFMVYLQKENIIDESGMPKERFSAEFPKEGPSILRIQQVVRGDSAAYFCASSPQRQGAYEQYFGPGTRLTVT.

The V and J genes are TRBV10-3 and TRBJ2-5; the D is unclear. The germline V gene encodes CDR1 ENHRY and CDR2 SYGVKD. V lost 0 bases and J 5 bases, leaving 10 bases between the germline ends. The CDR3 is 14 residues long. The CDR3 DNA reads TGTGCCATCAGTGAGTCGTCCCGCCGGGAGACCCAGTACTTC. This sequence encodes CAISESSRRETQYF.

This clonotype was seen a handful of times. The J gene is TRBJ2-3, the V gene TRBV7-9; 7 bases map to TRBD2. The germline CDR1 and CDR2 sequences are SEHNR and FQNEAQ (reference sequence). Trimming removed 5 bases from V and 6 bases from J; junction bases left unmatched: 8. The CDR3 extends over 14 amino acids. The CDR3 DNA is TGTGCCAGCAGCACCGGACTAGTTCGGGATACGCAGTATTTT. As protein: CASSTGLVRDTQYF.

As for this clonotype: An end of the junction differs from the germline gene, which may be a read error. The J gene is TRBJ1-2, the V gene TRBV7-7; D gene uncertain. Germline assignment: CDR1 SSHAT and CDR2 FNYEAQ (reference sequence). This CDR3 spans 14 amino acids. The CDR3 loop reads CASSLTLSAKKLHF. In nucleotides, the CDR3 is TGTGCTAGCAGCTTAACCCTGTCAGCCAAAAAACTCCACTTC.